This TCR beta chain was identified in a study of blood T cells in healthy people across ages. V lost 6 bases to trimming and J lost 1 base, with 21 bases between them. The length of the CDR3 is 17 residues. The germline gives CDR1 MNHEY, CDR2 SMNVEV (reference sequence). A J-beta primer mix and a sample-barcoded 5' primer were used in a second PCR of roughly 6 to 11 cycles. Via MiXCR, TCRdb re-called the 5' RACE reads, giving one row per CDR3 protein. The table has approximately 780,000 distinct CDR3 sequences, around 24% seen once. This same sample was also part of a study on T cells of mothers and their children.

The sequence came from a boy between 10 and 17 years old in good health. The V gene is TRBV27, the J gene TRBJ1-1; D possibly corresponds to TRBD1 (6 bases). Sequencing was performed on blood. CDR3 sequence: CASSLRPLDRSNTEAFF. The CDR3 nucleotides are TGTGCCAGCAGCTTACGTCCACTTGACAGGTCGAACACTGAAGCTTTCTTT.